A single sample gave rise to the 7 T cell receptor beta chains below, sequenced in a study of T-cell memory formation after mild COVID-19 (dated by TCRdb to about 2021). Library method: 5' RACE. For sequencing, an Illumina NovaSeq 6000 was employed. TCRdb redid the processing of the public reads, applying fastp at Q25 and MiXCR, and retained in-frame beta chains. Each entry merges the rows of one CDR3 protein and shows their most common DNA and genes. For this sample there are over 300,000 distinct CDR3 sequences; 20% appear just once. The top ten clones comprise 21% of the sample. Material for sequencing was PBMCs or a T cell subset sorted from them (not recorded which). Receptors were obtained from a man aged 18 to 29 who had mild COVID-19 (a few samples of this study predate the infection). The sample titles of this study are shuffled in the database, so cell type and time point are left out; the donor was told from shared clones.

This clonotype occurred many times. The chain links TRBV12-2 to TRBJ2-5; the D call in the table, TRBD1, was not verified against the DNA. TRBV12-2 is described as a pseudogene. The CDR3 runs 18 residues. CDR3 nucleotides: TGTGCAAGTCGCTCCCACCTGGGAGCCGGGACAGCCCAAGAGACCCAGTACTTC. Translating gives CASRSHLGAGTAQETQYF.

This clonotype was counted only a few times. The chain carries TRBV11-2 and TRBJ2-3; D possibly matches TRBD1 or TRBD2 (5 bases each). The length of the CDR3 is 14 residues. Trimming pared 4 bases from V and 2 bases from J, leaving 10 bases between. Germline V gives CDR1 SGHAT, CDR2 FQNNGV. CDR3 coding DNA: TGTGCCAGCAGCTCGGGACCCTTCACAGATACGCAGTATTTT. This codes for CASSSGPFTDTQYF.

This clonotype was seen repeatedly, ten times or more. V gene TRBV27 combines with J gene TRBJ1-2; 8 positions match TRBD1. After removal of 5 bases from V and 6 bases from J, the junction contained 2 bases not matched to a gene. The CDR3 totals 12 residues. Germline-derived CDR1 and CDR2 are MNHEY and SMNVEV (reference sequence). DNA for the CDR3: TGTGCCAGCAGTCAGACAGGGGATGGCTACACCTTC. It yields the protein CASSQTGDGYTF.

This clonotype turned up a few times. V is TRBV20-1 and J is TRBJ1-1; possibly TRBD1 for D (6 bases). Trimming removed 6 bases from V and 1 base from J, with 12 bases in between. The germline gives CDR1 DFQATT, CDR2 SNEGSKA (reference sequence). The CDR3 is made up of 13 amino acids. In DNA form, the CDR3 reads TGCAGTGCACGGGGGGGGCAGAACACTGAAGCTTTCTTT. It is translated as CSARGGQNTEAFF.

The rearrangement links TRBV20-1 to TRBJ2-7; a weak D match, TRBD2 (5 bases). There are 11 residues in the CDR3. V was cut by 3 bases and J by 6 bases, with 9 bases left in between. The germline V gene has CDR1 DFQATT and CDR2 SNEGSKA (reference sequence). Here the CDR3 reads CSASSGFEQYF. CDR3 DNA: TGCAGTGCTAGTTCGGGATTCGAGCAGTACTTC.

J is TRBJ1-1 and V is TRBV5-1; D uncertain. Germline CDR1 is SGHRS and CDR2 is YFSETQ. Trimming took 3 bases from V and 1 from J, leaving 19 bases between them. This CDR3 has 17 residues. In DNA, the CDR3 is TGCGCCAGCAGCTCAATAGCCGGGAGAGGGCCGAACACTGAAGCTTTCTTT. Amino acid sequence: CASSSIAGRGPNTEAFF.

The gene calls are TRBV6-6 and TRBJ1-5; 7 bases are shared with TRBD1. The CDR3 has 16 residues. CDR1 MNHNY and CDR2 SVGAGI come from the germline V gene (reference sequence). V lost 2 bases to trimming and J lost 3 bases; unmatched junction nucleotides: 7. The CDR3: CASSYAGQATNQPQHF. The CDR3 DNA reads TGTGCCAGCAGTTACGCCGGACAGGCCACCAATCAGCCCCAGCATTTT.